These 24 T cell receptor beta chains were all obtained from the same sample, sequenced in a study of blood T cell repertoires in COVID-19. Generated by immunoSEQ multiplex PCR, the TCRdb table keeps only in-frame clones and is missing some. The sample has around 110,000 clones, over 65% seen once. Input material: peripheral blood. The receptors were sampled from a man younger than 40 with acute or convalescent COVID-19.

This clone has just one count. This sequence joins TRBV5-1 and TRBJ2-7, with D perhaps TRBD2 (6 bases). CDR1 and CDR2 (germline): SGHRS, YFSETQ. CDR3 size: 13 residues. V was clipped by 5 bases and J by 2 bases, with 11 bases between them. CDR3 amino acids: CASREGLTYEQYV. CDR3 bases: TGCGCCAGCAGGGAGGGGCTCACCTACGAGCAGTACGTC.

This clone was seen a few times. V is TRBV20-1 and J is TRBJ2-7; perhaps TRBD1 as D (5 bases). The CDR3 has 11 amino acids. The germline V gene encodes CDR1 DFQATT and CDR2 SNEGSKA (reference sequence). Trimming left V 5 bases short and J 6 bases short, with 11 bases between. The CDR3 DNA reads as TGCAGTGCTGGGCTAGGGGCCGAGCAGTACGTC. This sequence encodes CSAGLGAEQYV.

CDR3 region: CATSDFFEEGNQPQHF. The CDR3 bases are TGTGCCACCAGTGATTTCTTCGAGGAGGGGAATCAGCCCCAGCATTTT. The chain combines TRBV24-1 with TRBJ1-5; D perhaps matches TRBD1 (5 bases). The CDR3 sequence is 16 residues long. The V gene's germline CDR1 is KGHDR and CDR2 SFDVKD. V lost 1 base and J lost 4, with 13 bases in between.

The V gene is TRBV4-2, the J gene TRBJ1-2, with 7 nucleotides matching TRBD1. CDR3 length equals 17 residues. V shed 0 bases and J 0 bases; nucleotides not matched to a gene: 7. The germline CDR1 and CDR2 sequences are LGHNA and YNFKEQ. CDR3 residues: CASSQDLGDRANYGYTF. DNA of the CDR3: TGTGCCAGCAGCCAAGATTTAGGGGACAGAGCTAACTATGGCTACACCTTC.

V and J are TRBV5-5 and TRBJ1-2; TRBD1 matches 10 bases. V shed 4 bases, J shed 3 bases, and the junction held 3 bases outside the gene matches. This CDR3 is built from 14 residues. The germline V gene encodes CDR1 SGHKS and CDR2 YYEKEE (reference sequence). The CDR3 region has the DNA TGTGCCAGCAGCCGACAGGGGGCAGACTATGGCTACACCTTC. Translated, it gives CASSRQGADYGYTF.

This rearrangement joins TRBV5-5 to TRBJ2-7; 7 bases map to TRBD2. The CDR3 has 16 amino acids. Germline V gives CDR1 SGHKS, CDR2 YYEKEE (reference sequence). Trimming cost V 0 bases and J 5 bases; bases outside gene matches: 11. In DNA form, the CDR3 reads TGTGCCAGCAGCTTGGAAGCGTGGGCGCGGGGGAACGAGCAGTACGTC. Encoded protein: CASSLEAWARGNEQYV.

The rearrangement uses TRBV19 and TRBJ1-2; 10 bases match TRBD1. Per the germline V gene, CDR1 is LNHDA and CDR2 is SQIVND (reference sequence). The V segment lost 4 bases and the J segment 8 bases; nucleotides outside the gene matches: 7. This CDR3 region has 14 residues. The CDR3: CASSKTGGLDGYTF. CDR3 nucleotides: TGTGCCAGTAGTAAGACAGGGGGCTTGGACGGCTACACCTTC.

This chain uses TRBV7-2 with TRBJ1-2; D may be TRBD1 (5 bases). Germline loops: CDR1 SGHTA, CDR2 FQGNSA. The CDR3 contains 15 residues. V lost 3 bases and J 3 bases, leaving 14 bases between the germline ends. The CDR3 spells CASSLSAGIDYGYTF. DNA for the CDR3: TGTGCCAGCAGCTTGTCGGCAGGGATTGACTATGGCTACACCTTC.

This sequence joins TRBV5-1 and TRBJ1-1, with TRBD1 identical over 10 bases. V dropped 4 bases and J dropped 5; count of bases not matched to a gene: 8. The CDR3 runs to 15 residues. CDR1 and CDR2 from the germline V gene are SGHRS and YFSETQ. CDR3 sequence: CASSGGTGDSTEAFF. The DNA for the CDR3 is TGCGCCAGCAGCGGGGGGACAGGGGATAGTACTGAAGCTTTCTTT. The full variable domain, rest sourced from reference TRBV5-1 and TRBJ1-1, is KAGVTQTPRYLIKTRGQQVTLSCSPISGHRSVSWYQQTPGQGLQFLFEYFSETQRNKGNFPGRFSGRQFSNSRSEMNVSTLELGDSALYLCASSGGTGDSTEAFFGQGTRLTVV.

This clone was counted many times. As DNA, the CDR3 is TGCAGTGCTAGAGATGACAGACTCCAGTACTTC. This codes for CSARDDRLQYF. The chain is built from TRBV20-1 and TRBJ2-7; possibly TRBD1 for D (5 bases). Germline V gene sequence: CDR1 DFQATT, CDR2 SNEGSKA (reference sequence). The CDR3 extends over 11 amino acids. Trimming shortened V by 0 bases and J by 10 bases, and 10 bases separated the two germline ends.

The chain couples TRBV5-1 to TRBJ2-1; D uncertain. This CDR3 spans 11 amino acids. Germline CDR1 and CDR2: SGHRS and YFSETQ. Trimming left V 2 bases short and J 6 bases short, with 3 bases between. The CDR3 nucleotides are TGCGCCAGCAGCTTCTCCAATGAGCAGTTCTTC. Translated: CASSFSNEQFF.

V and J are TRBV3-1 (or the pseudogene TRBV3-2) and TRBJ2-7, with 7 bases that match TRBD1. The CDR3 has 15 amino acids. Germline CDR1 is LGHDT and CDR2 is YNNKEL (reference sequence). V lost 0 bases and J lost 7; bases outside the gene matches: 9. CDR3 sequence reads: CASSQDYRGRGEQYF. DNA of the CDR3: TGTGCCAGCAGCCAAGACTACAGGGGCAGGGGAGAGCAGTACTTC.

This sequence joins TRBV6-2 or TRBV6-3 and TRBJ2-7; a possible D gene is TRBD1 (5 bases). V lost 0 bases, J lost 6 bases, and 15 bases lay in between. From germline, CDR1 is MNHEY and CDR2 SVGEGT. CDR3 length equals 15 residues. This CDR3 is CASSYSTAGLSEQYF. DNA of the CDR3: TGTGCCAGCAGTTACTCGACGGCAGGGTTATCCGAGCAGTACTTC.

The genes are TRBV6-5 and TRBJ2-4, with TRBD1 matching 7 bases. Trimming at V came to 5 bases and at J to 8 bases, leaving 12 bases not matched to a gene. CDR1 MNHEY and CDR2 SVGAGI come from the germline V gene. This CDR3 region has 15 residues. The CDR3 loop reads CASSNGQTTGDIQYF. CDR3 coding DNA: TGTGCCAGCAGTAATGGACAAACCACAGGGGACATTCAGTACTTC.

This rearrangement joins TRBV5-6 to TRBJ1-1, with TRBD1 as a possible D gene (5 bases). The CDR3 is 16 residues long. Between the trimmed V and J ends, which lost 6 bases and 3 bases, there was a span of 21 bases. Per the germline V gene, CDR1 is SGHDT and CDR2 is YYEEEE. The CDR3 sequence: CASTFGGGTVHTEAFF. The CDR3 DNA reads TGTGCCAGCACCTTTGGGGGGGGAACAGTGCACACTGAAGCTTTCTTT.

The V and J genes are TRBV5-5 and TRBJ2-3, with 8 nucleotides matching TRBD2. This CDR3 comprises 15 residues. Germline assignment: CDR1 SGHKS and CDR2 YYEKEE (reference sequence). V was pared by 2 bases and J by 4 bases, with 6 bases of the junction left unmatched. The chain's CDR3 is CASSFRAGEADTQYF. DNA for the CDR3: TGTGCCAGCAGCTTTCGAGCGGGAGAAGCAGATACGCAGTATTTT.

This clone was seen just once. The chain's CDR3 is CASSVDLRETQYF. The CDR3 nucleotides are TGTGCCAGCAGTGTAGACTTGCGAGAGACCCAGTACTTC. The chain joins TRBV2 to TRBJ2-5; D ambiguous. The V end was cut by 4 bases, the J end by 4 bases, with 10 bases between. Germline V gene data show CDR1 as SNHLY and CDR2 as FYNNEI. CDR3 size: 13 residues.

This clone was seen a single time. The chain recombines TRBV12-3 or TRBV12-4 with TRBJ2-3; unclear D gene. The CDR3 sequence is 11 residues long. The V and J ends lost 3 bases and 5 bases respectively, with 3 bases between them. CDR3 region: CASSFVDTQYF. The DNA of the CDR3 is TGTGCCAGCAGTTTCGTAGATACGCAGTATTTT.

The chain couples TRBV19 to TRBJ1-2; D perhaps matches TRBD1 (6 bases). CDR1 and CDR2 (germline): LNHDA, SQIVND (reference sequence). The V end lost 3 bases, the J end lost 8 bases, and 13 bases lay between the germline ends. This CDR3 spans 13 amino acids. The CDR3 is CASSILTGRGYTF. In DNA, the CDR3 is TGTGCCAGTAGTATTCTGACAGGTCGCGGCTACACCTTC. The whole variable domain, filled in from reference TRBV19 and TRBJ1-2, reads DGGITQSPKYLFRKEGQNVTLSCEQNLNHDAMYWYRQDPGQGLRLIYYSQIVNDFQKGDIAEGYSVSREKKESFPLTVTSAQKNPTAFYLCASSILTGRGYTFGSGTRLTVV.

This clone appeared a single time. The genes are TRBV6-5 and TRBJ1-1, with D perhaps matching TRBD1 (5 bases). The germline V gene has CDR1 MNHEY and CDR2 SVGAGI. V dropped 2 bases and J dropped 3 bases, with 7 bases sitting between them. The CDR3 length is 13 residues. The CDR3 coding sequence is TGTGCCAGCAGTTACGGGGGGGACACTGAAGCTTTCTTT. Its translation is CASSYGGDTEAFF.

The chain is built from TRBV6-5 and TRBJ1-1, with TRBD1 matching 8 bases. Germline CDR1 reads MNHEY; CDR2 reads SVGAGI. With 6 bases clipped from V and 5 bases from J, the junction kept 8 bases outside the gene matches. The CDR3 length is 14 residues. The CDR3 loop reads CASSRGTGGTEAFF. CDR3 nucleotides: TGTGCCAGCAGCAGGGGGACAGGTGGGACTGAAGCTTTCTTT.

This clone was observed a handful of times. As DNA, the CDR3 is TGCGCCAGCAGCCAAGATTACGTACAGGGCAGAAACACCATATATTTT. It specifies CASSQDYVQGRNTIYF. The chain employs TRBV4-3 and TRBJ1-3; tentatively, D is TRBD1 (6 bases). V was pared by 0 bases and J by 5 bases, with 14 bases between. There are 16 residues in the CDR3. Germline V lookup: CDR1 LGHNA, CDR2 YSLEER.

The CDR3 nucleotides are TGTGCCAGCAGCTTAGGGGACAGGGGAACGTACGAGCAGTACTTC. This sequence encodes CASSLGDRGTYEQYF. The genes are TRBV7-2 and TRBJ2-7, with TRBD1 identical over 10 bases. This CDR3 is 15 amino acids long. V was pared by 1 base and J by 4 bases, with 4 bases of the junction left unmatched. CDR1 is SGHTA and CDR2 is FQGNSA in the germline V gene.

This chain uses TRBV25-1 with TRBJ2-7; 10 bases are shared with TRBD1. The CDR3 runs 14 residues. Trimming cost V 10 bases and J 5 bases; bases outside gene matches: 11. Germline assignment: CDR1 MGHDK and CDR2 SYGVNS. CDR3 region: CANGGQGSFNEQYV. For the CDR3, the DNA is TGTGCCAACGGGGGACAGGGGTCCTTTAACGAGCAGTACGTC.